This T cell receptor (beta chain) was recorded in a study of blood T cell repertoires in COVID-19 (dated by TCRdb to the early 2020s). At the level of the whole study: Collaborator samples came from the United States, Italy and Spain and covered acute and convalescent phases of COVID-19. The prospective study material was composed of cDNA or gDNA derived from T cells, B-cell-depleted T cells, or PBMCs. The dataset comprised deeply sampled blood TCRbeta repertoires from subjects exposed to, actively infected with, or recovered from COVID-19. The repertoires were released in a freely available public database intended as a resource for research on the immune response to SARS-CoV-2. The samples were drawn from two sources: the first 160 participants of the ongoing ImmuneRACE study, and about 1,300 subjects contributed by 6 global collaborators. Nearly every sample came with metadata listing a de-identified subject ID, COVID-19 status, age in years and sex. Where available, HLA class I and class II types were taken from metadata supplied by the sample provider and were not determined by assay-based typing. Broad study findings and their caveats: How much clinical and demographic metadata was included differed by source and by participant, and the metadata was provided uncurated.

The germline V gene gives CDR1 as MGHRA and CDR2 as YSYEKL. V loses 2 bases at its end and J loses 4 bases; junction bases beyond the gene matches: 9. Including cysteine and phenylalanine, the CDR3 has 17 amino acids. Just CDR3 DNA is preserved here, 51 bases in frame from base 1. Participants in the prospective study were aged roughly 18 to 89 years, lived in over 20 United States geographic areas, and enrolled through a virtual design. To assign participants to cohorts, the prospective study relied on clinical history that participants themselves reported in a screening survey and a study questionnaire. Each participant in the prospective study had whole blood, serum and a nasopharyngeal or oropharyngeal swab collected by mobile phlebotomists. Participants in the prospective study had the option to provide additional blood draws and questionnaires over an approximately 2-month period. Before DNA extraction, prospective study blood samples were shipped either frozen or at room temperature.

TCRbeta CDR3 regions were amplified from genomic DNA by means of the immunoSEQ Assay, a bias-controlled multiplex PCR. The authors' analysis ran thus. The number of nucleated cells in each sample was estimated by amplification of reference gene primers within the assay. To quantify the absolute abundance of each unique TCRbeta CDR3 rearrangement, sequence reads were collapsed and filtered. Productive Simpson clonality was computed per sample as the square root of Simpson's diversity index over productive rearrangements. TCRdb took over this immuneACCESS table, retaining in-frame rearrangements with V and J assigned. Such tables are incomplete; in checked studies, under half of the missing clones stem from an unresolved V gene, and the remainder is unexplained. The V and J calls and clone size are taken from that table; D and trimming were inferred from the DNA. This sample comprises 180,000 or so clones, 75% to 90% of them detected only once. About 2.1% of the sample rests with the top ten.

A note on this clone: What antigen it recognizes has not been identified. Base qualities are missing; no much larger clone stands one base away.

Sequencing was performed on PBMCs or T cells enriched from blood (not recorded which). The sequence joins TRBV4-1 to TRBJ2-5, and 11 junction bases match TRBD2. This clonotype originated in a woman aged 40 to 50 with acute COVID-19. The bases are TGCGCCAGCAGCCAAACCCCCACTAGCGGGAGTTTAGAGACCCAGTACTTC. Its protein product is CASSQTPTSGSLETQYF.